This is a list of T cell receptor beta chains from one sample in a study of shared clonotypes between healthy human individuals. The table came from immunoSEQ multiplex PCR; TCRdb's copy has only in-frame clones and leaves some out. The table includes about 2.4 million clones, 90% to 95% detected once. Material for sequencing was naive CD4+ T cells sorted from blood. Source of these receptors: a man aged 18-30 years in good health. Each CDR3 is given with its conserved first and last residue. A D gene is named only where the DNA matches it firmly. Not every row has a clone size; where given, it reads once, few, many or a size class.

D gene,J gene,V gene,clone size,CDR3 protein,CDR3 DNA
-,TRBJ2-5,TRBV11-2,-,CASSFTRGETQYF,TGTGCCAGCAGCTTTACCCGTGGAGAGACCCAGTACTTC
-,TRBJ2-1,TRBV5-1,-,CASSSLGTGVYNEQFF,TGCGCCAGCAGCAGTTTAGGGACTGGGGTCTACAATGAGCAGTTCTTC
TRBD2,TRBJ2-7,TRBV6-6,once,CASSFLAGGPDEQYF,TGTGCCAGCAGTTTCTTAGCGGGAGGGCCCGACGAGCAGTACTTC
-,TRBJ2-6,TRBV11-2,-,CASSLSDSGANVLTF,TGTGCCAGCAGCTTATCCGACTCTGGGGCCAACGTCCTGACTTTC
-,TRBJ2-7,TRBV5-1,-,CASSLGGASSSYEQYF,TGCGCCAGCAGCCTGGGCGGGGCGTCGAGCTCCTACGAGCAGTACTTC
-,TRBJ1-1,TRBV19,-,CASSIGIRSEAFF,TGTGCCAGTAGTATAGGAATTAGGTCTGAAGCTTTCTTT
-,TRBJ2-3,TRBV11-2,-,CASSSGLGTDTQYF,TGTGCCAGCAGCTCGGGACTTGGCACAGATACGCAGTATTTT
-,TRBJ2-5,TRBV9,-,CASSPGPLGTQYF,TGTGCCAGCAGCCCCGGCCCGTTGGGGACCCAGTACTTC
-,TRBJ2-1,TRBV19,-,CATRAGNEQFF,TGTGCCACCAGGGCGGGGAATGAGCAGTTCTTC
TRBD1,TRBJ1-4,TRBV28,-,CASSLGGQGNEKLFF,TGTGCCAGCAGTTTAGGGGGACAGGGTAATGAAAAACTGTTTTTT
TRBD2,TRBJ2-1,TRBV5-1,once,CASSGKLAGGGGNEQFF,TGCGCCAGCAGCGGGAAATTAGCGGGAGGAGGAGGAAATGAGCAGTTCTTC
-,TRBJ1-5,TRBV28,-,CASRPQGRNQPQHF,TGTGCCAGCAGGCCACAGGGCCGCAATCAGCCCCAGCATTTT
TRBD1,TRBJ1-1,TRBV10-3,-,CAISESTGRGEAFF,TGTGCCATCAGTGAGTCGACAGGGCGGGGTGAAGCTTTCTTT
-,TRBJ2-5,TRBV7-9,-,CASSLNVGGVETQYF,TGTGCCAGCAGCTTAAATGTCGGCGGGGTAGAGACCCAGTACTTC
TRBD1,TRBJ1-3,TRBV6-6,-,CASSQLPGQNYF,TGTGCCAGCAGTCAGCTACCGGGACAGAACTATTTT
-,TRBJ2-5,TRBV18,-,CASSQGLEETQYF,TGTGCCAGCTCACAGGGACTCGAAGAGACCCAGTACTTC
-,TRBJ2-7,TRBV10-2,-,CASSDRGEQYF,TGCGCCAGCAGTGACCGGGGGGAGCAGTACTTC
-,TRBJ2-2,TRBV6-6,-,CASSWVALQNTGELFF,TGTGCCAGCAGTTGGGTAGCGCTACAGAACACCGGGGAGCTGTTTTTT
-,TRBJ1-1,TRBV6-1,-,CASTLTENTEAFF,TGTGCCAGCACCTTGACAGAGAACACTGAAGCTTTCTTT
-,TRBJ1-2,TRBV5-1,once,CASSLMGDRSMGYTF,TGCGCCAGCAGCTTGATGGGGGATAGATCAATGGGCTACACCTTC
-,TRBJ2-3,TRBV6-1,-,CASSEVGAGIDTQYF,TGTGCCAGCAGTGAAGTCGGGGCAGGTATAGATACGCAGTATTTT
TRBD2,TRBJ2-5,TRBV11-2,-,CASSFSGAQETQYF,TGTGCCAGCAGCTTCAGCGGGGCTCAAGAGACCCAGTACTTC
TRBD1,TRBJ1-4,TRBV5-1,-,CASSSRQGQVEKLFF,TGCGCCAGCAGCTCCCGACAGGGGCAAGTGGAAAAACTGTTTTTT
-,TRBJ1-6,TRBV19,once,CASSMGVNSPLHF,TGTGCCAGTAGTATGGGGGTCAATTCACCCCTCCACTTT
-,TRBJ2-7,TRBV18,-,CASSPTSPIITYEQYF,TGTGCCAGCTCACCAACATCCCCGATCATCACCTACGAGCAGTACTTC
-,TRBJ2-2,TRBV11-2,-,CASSLRLNTGELFF,TGTGCCAGCAGCTTACGACTTAACACCGGGGAGCTGTTTTTT
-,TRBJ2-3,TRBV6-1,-,CASSWGGHTDTQYF,TGTGCCAGCAGCTGGGGGGGCCACACAGATACGCAGTATTTT
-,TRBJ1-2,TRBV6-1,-,CASSESQGYGYTF,TGTGCCAGCAGTGAGAGTCAGGGTTATGGCTACACCTTC
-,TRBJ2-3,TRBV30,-,CAWSHIVLGTDTQYF,TGTGCCTGGAGTCATATCGTCCTAGGCACAGATACGCAGTATTTT
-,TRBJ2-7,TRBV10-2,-,CASSQYQRPYYEQYF,TGCGCCAGCAGTCAATATCAGAGGCCGTACTACGAGCAGTACTTC
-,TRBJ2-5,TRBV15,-,CATSREPGRETQYF,TGTGCCACCAGCAGAGAACCGGGGAGGGAGACCCAGTACTTC
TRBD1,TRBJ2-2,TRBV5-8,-,CASSFSTGYDGELFF,TGTGCCAGCAGCTTTTCGACAGGGTATGACGGGGAGCTGTTTTTT
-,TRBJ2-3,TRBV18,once,CASSQITRGNTDTQYF,TGTGCCAGCTCACAAATCACTAGAGGCAATACAGATACGCAGTATTTT
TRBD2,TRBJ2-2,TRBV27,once,CASSYSGAKGAGELFF,TGTGCCAGCAGTTATAGCGGGGCCAAGGGCGCCGGGGAGCTGTTTTTT
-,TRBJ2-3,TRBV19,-,CASSIGSGPSTDTQYF,TGTGCCAGTAGTATAGGCAGCGGGCCTAGCACAGATACGCAGTATTTT
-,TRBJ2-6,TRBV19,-,CASRIGASSGANVLTF,TGTGCCAGTCGCATAGGGGCAAGCTCTGGGGCCAACGTCCTGACTTTC
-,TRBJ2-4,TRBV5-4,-,CASSSVGANIQYF,TGTGCCAGCAGCTCAGTGGGGGCAAACATTCAGTACTTC
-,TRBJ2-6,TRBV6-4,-,CASSTGNSGANVLTF,TGTGCCAGCAGTACAGGGAACTCTGGGGCCAACGTCCTGACTTTC
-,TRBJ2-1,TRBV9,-,CASSPGDSFSYNEQFF,TGTGCCAGCAGCCCTGGGGACTCGTTCTCCTACAATGAGCAGTTCTTC
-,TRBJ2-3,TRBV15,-,CATSWAGTDTQYF,TGTGCCACCAGCTGGGCCGGCACAGATACGCAGTATTTT
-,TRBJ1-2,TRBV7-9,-,CASSPESPGYTF,TGTGCCAGCAGCCCCGAGTCCCCTGGCTACACCTTC
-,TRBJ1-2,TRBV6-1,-,CASSEARKSRAEGGYTF,TGTGCCAGCAGTGAAGCGCGCAAATCCAGGGCCGAGGGTGGCTACACCTTC
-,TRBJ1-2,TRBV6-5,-,CASSYEGLYGYTF,TGTGCCAGCAGTTACGAAGGCCTCTATGGCTACACCTTC
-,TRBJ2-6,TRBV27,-,CASSLKSTFSGANVLTF,TGTGCCAGCAGTTTAAAGTCCACTTTCTCTGGGGCCAACGTCCTGACTTTC
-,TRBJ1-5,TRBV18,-,CASSPEENQPQHF,TGTGCCAGCTCACCAGAGGAAAACCAGCCCCAGCATTTT
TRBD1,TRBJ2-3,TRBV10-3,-,CAVRDSLSTDTQYF,TGTGCCGTCCGGGACAGCCTTAGCACAGATACGCAGTATTTT
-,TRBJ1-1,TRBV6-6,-,CASSPGAGTEAFF,TGTGCCAGCAGCCCCGGGGCCGGCACTGAAGCTTTCTTT
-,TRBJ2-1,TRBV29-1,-,CSGSQGNEQFF,TGCAGCGGATCACAGGGAAATGAGCAGTTCTTC
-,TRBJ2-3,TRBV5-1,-,CASSLEGRRGGAIDTQYF,TGCGCCAGCAGCTTGGAGGGAAGGCGGGGTGGTGCCATAGATACGCAGTATTTT
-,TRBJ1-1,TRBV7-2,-,CASSSTLAAFF,TGTGCCAGCAGCTCGACCCTTGCGGCTTTCTTT
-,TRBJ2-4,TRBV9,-,CASSDERSPKNIQYF,TGTGCCAGCAGCGATGAACGGAGTCCCAAAAACATTCAGTACTTC
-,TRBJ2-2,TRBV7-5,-,CARSSSSGQNTGELFF,TGTGCCAGAAGCTCTTCTAGTGGGCAGAACACCGGGGAGCTGTTTTTT
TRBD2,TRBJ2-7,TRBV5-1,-,CASSLDVASGVHHYEQYF,TGCGCCAGCAGCTTGGATGTGGCTAGCGGGGTTCACCACTACGAGCAGTACTTC
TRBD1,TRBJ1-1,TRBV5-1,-,CASSSRQGANTEAFF,TGCGCCAGCAGCTCTCGACAGGGGGCGAACACTGAAGCCTTCTTT
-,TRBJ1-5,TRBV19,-,CASSIAEGPQHF,TGTGCCAGTAGTATAGCAGAAGGGCCCCAGCATTTT
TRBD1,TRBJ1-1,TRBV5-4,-,CASSLEGTAGGAFF,TGTGCCAGCAGCTTGGAAGGGACAGCGGGGGGAGCTTTCTTT
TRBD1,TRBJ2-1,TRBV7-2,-,CASSLQRQGDNEQFF,TGTGCCAGCAGCCTACAACGACAGGGAGACAATGAGCAGTTCTTC